These 17 T cell receptor beta chains share one sample of origin, sequenced in a study of T cell clonality in common variable immunodeficiency. TCRdb's table, derived via immunoSEQ multiplex PCR, lists solely in-frame clones and lacks some. Sampling found about 47,000 clones, none seen once. Sequences were obtained from peripheral blood mononuclear cells. Source of these receptors: a person aged 18-69 years in good health.

About this clone itself: The observed sequence ends 3 residues before the CDR3 terminus, with the missing tail filled in from the germline J gene. V is TRBV30 and J is TRBJ1-4; D is possibly TRBD1 (6 bases). Trimming cost V 0 bases and J 8 bases, with 10 bases left between them. The CDR3 totals 13 residues. Germline V gene data show CDR1 as GTSNPN and CDR2 as SVGIG (reference sequence). The CDR3 loop is CAWSVGTREKLFF. The CDR3 DNA, read in part, is TGTGCCTGGAGTGTAGGGACACGCGAAAAA.

This clone was recorded a few times. The read ends 3 residues before the CDR3 terminus; that terminus is restored from the germline J gene. The chain uses TRBV6-2 or TRBV6-3 and TRBJ1-5, with TRBD1 identical over 7 bases. Germline trimming cut 6 bases from V and 7 bases from J; bases unmatched to any gene: 12. The CDR3 is made up of 15 amino acids. Germline V gene sequence: CDR1 MNHEY, CDR2 SVGEGT. CDR3 sequence: CASSRLDRVGQPQHF. Partial CDR3 DNA: TGTGCCAGCAGCCGACTCGACAGGGTTGGGCAGCCC.

This clone was observed a few times. The CDR3 end falls 3 residues outside the read, so it is completed with the germline J gene. V is TRBV19 and J is TRBJ2-7; TRBD1 might be the D (6 bases). The V end was cut by 4 bases, the J end by 6 bases, with 22 bases between. This CDR3 region has 16 residues. The germline gives CDR1 LNHDA, CDR2 SQIVND (reference sequence). The sequenced part of the CDR3 DNA is TGTGCCAGTAGTAGCCGGCGGAGATCAGGGGTGGCCGAG. As protein: CASSSRRRSGVAE. From start to end, the CDR3 is CASSSRRRSGVAEQYF.

This clone was seen many times. The read ends 3 residues before the CDR3 terminus; that terminus is restored from the germline J gene. The chain is built from TRBV5-4 and TRBJ2-1, with 10 bases lining up with TRBD2. The J segment lost 0 bases and the V segment lost 4 bases, leaving 4 bases of the junction unmatched. The CDR3 extends over 16 amino acids. Looked up from germline, CDR1 is SGHNT and CDR2 is YYREEE (reference sequence). CDR3 sequence: CASSVSGRSSYNEQFF. The part of the CDR3 DNA that was read is TGTGCCAGCAGCGTTAGCGGGAGGAGCTCCTACAATGAG. Together with reference TRBV5-4 and TRBJ2-1, the CDR3 gives the full variable domain: ETGVTQSPTHLIKTRGQQVTLRCSSQSGHNTVSWYQQALGQGPQFIFQYYREEENGRGNFPPRFSGLQFPNYSSELNVNALELDDSALYLCASSVSGRSSYNEQFFGPGTRLTVL.

Ten or more counts support this clone. From the germline J gene comes the end of the CDR3, since the read stops 3 residues before it. V is TRBV30 and J is TRBJ1-3; no clear D gene. With 2 bases removed from V and 7 bases from J, the gap between germline ends came to 9 bases. The germline CDR1 and CDR2 sequences are GTSNPN and SVGIG (reference sequence). CDR3 size: 12 residues. The CDR3 protein is CAWSKGGNTIYF. Partial CDR3 DNA: TGTGCCTGGAGTAAAGGAGGGAACACC.

This clone occurred many times. The read gets to within 3 residues of the CDR3 end, and the germline J gene fills in the rest. This sequence joins TRBV12-3 or TRBV12-4 and TRBJ2-6, with 7 bases that match TRBD1. V was clipped by 5 bases and J by 0 bases; unmatched bases: 7. The CDR3 runs to 17 residues. The sequenced CDR3 bases are TGTGCCAGCAGTCACCGACAGGGCGGCTCTGGGGCCAACGTC. It translates to CASSHRQGGSGANV. The CDR3 as a whole reads CASSHRQGGSGANVLTF.

This clone appeared many times. The read terminates 3 residues before the CDR3 end, so the remaining end is supplied by the germline J gene. The chain is built from TRBV7-3 and TRBJ2-3; 10 nucleotides agree with TRBD2. This CDR3 region has 16 residues. Germline loops: CDR1 SGHTA, CDR2 FQGTGA. V dropped 2 bases and J dropped 4; count of bases not matched to a gene: 6. The CDR3: CASSLGLAGEADTQYF. The CDR3 bases that were read are TGTGCCAGCAGCTTAGGTCTAGCGGGAGAGGCAGATACG. The whole variable domain, remainder taken from reference TRBV7-3 and TRBJ2-3, is GAGVSQTPSNKVTEKGKYVELRCDPISGHTALYWYRQSLGQGPEFLIYFQGTGAADDSGLPNDRFFAVRPEGSVSTLKIQRTERGDSAVYLCASSLGLAGEADTQYFGPGTRLTVL.

This clone has at least ten counts. The read gets to within 3 residues of the CDR3 end, and the germline J gene fills in the rest. The V gene is TRBV19, the J gene TRBJ2-5, with a weak D call TRBD2 (5 bases). The CDR3 loop spans 13 amino acids. V was clipped by 6 bases and J by 2 bases, with 10 bases between them. Germline V lookup: CDR1 LNHDA, CDR2 SQIVND (reference sequence). The CDR3 reads CASSVARQETQYF. The DNA read from the CDR3 is TGTGCCAGTAGCGTAGCGCGGCAAGAGACC.

Points on this clone: The missing CDR3 end, 3 residues past where the read stops, is filled in from the germline J gene. The chain recombines TRBV18 with TRBJ1-2, with 9 bases fitting TRBD1. This CDR3 region has 14 residues. The V and J ends lost 4 bases and 6 bases, in that order; junction bases with no gene match: 6. Germline values: CDR1 KGHSH, CDR2 LQKENI. The sequenced CDR3 bases are TGTGCCAGCTCACGTGGACAGGGGTTGGATGGC. Its translation is CASSRGQGLDG. The entire CDR3 protein is CASSRGQGLDGYTF.

The table lists this clone with many counts. The observed sequence ends 3 residues before the CDR3 terminus, with the missing tail filled in from the germline J gene. The genes are TRBV7-9 and TRBJ1-1, with D maybe TRBD1 (5 bases). This CDR3 spans 15 amino acids. CDR1 and CDR2 from the germline V gene are SEHNR and FQNEAQ (reference sequence). Trimming shortened V by 1 base and J by 4 bases, and 13 bases separated the two germline ends. The CDR3 bases that were read are TGTGCCAGCAGCTTAGGCCTCGGGGGAGTCACTGAA. Protein product: CASSLGLGGVTE. The whole CDR3 region reads CASSLGLGGVTEAFF.

This clone came up many times. The DNA ends 3 residues before the CDR3 does, and the rest of the CDR3 is filled in from the germline J gene. This chain links TRBV20-1 with TRBJ2-7; TRBD2 is a possible D gene (6 bases). CDR3 size: 16 residues. The germline gives CDR1 DFQATT, CDR2 SNEGSKA (reference sequence). Trimming left V 6 bases short and J 0 bases short, with 21 bases between. The CDR3 sequence: CSAKVVADLNSYEQYF. Partial CDR3 DNA: TGCAGTGCAAAGGTCGTAGCGGACCTTAACTCCTACGAG.

This clone occurred many times. The read stops 3 residues short of the end of the CDR3; the missing end is completed from the germline J gene. The rearrangement joins TRBV19 to TRBJ2-1; tentatively, D is TRBD1 or TRBD2 (5 bases each). V shed 1 base and J shed 0 bases, with 10 bases lying between them. Germline V gives CDR1 LNHDA, CDR2 SQIVND (reference sequence). This CDR3 region has 16 residues. CDR3 DNA, as far as it was read: TGTGCCAGTAGTATAGGGGGCGGAGGCTCCTACAATGAG. Encoded protein: CASSIGGGGSYNE. The full CDR3 sequence reads CASSIGGGGSYNEQFF.

With respect to this clone: From the germline J gene comes the end of the CDR3, since the read stops 3 residues before it. This chain links TRBV20-1 with TRBJ1-2; D might be TRBD1 (6 bases). There are 12 residues in the CDR3. The V gene lost 6 bases and the J gene lost 7 bases, with 15 bases spanning the gap. Looked up from germline, CDR1 is DFQATT and CDR2 is SNEGSKA (reference sequence). The CDR3 reads CSADPGRGGYTF. The covered CDR3 bases are TGCAGTGCCGACCCGGGCAGGGGTGGC.

This clone was counted many times. The covered CDR3 bases are TGTGCCAGCAGTTCCGGGACTAGCGGGAACAATGAG. Translated: CASSSGTSGNNE. The full CDR3 protein is CASSSGTSGNNEQFF. The V call is TRBV7-3, the J call TRBJ2-1, with 13 nucleotides matching TRBD2. Read data end 3 residues before the CDR3 end; the end is taken from the germline J gene. Germline CDR1 reads SGHTA; CDR2 reads FQGTGA. CDR3 size: 15 residues. Trimming cost V 6 bases and J 5 bases; bases outside gene matches: 4. The whole variable domain, remainder taken from reference TRBV7-3 and TRBJ2-1, is GAGVSQTPSNKVTEKGKYVELRCDPISGHTALYWYRQSLGQGPEFLIYFQGTGAADDSGLPNDRFFAVRPEGSVSTLKIQRTERGDSAVYLCASSSGTSGNNEQFFGPGTRLTVL.

This clone was found many times. A junction end diverges from the germline sequence, so it may reflect a read error. The read gets to within 3 residues of the CDR3 end, and the germline J gene fills in the rest. The chain has TRBV7-7 and TRBJ2-5, with D possibly matching TRBD2 (6 bases). CDR3 length: 14 amino acids. From germline, CDR1 is SSHAT and CDR2 FNYEAQ (reference sequence). CDR3 DNA (partial): TGTGCTAGCAGCTTAACGGGGGTACAAGAGACC. Translating gives CASSLTGVQET. The full CDR3 sequence reads CASSLTGVQETQYF.

Comment on this clone: The read halts 3 residues ahead of the CDR3 end, with the missing end drawn from the germline J gene. This chain connects TRBV7-9 to TRBJ1-2; D not resolved. In germline, CDR1 is SEHNR, CDR2 FQNEAQ (reference sequence). The CDR3 sequence is 14 residues long. The part of the CDR3 DNA that was read is TGTGCCAGCAGCTTCTCTCGGACTAACTACGAC. Translated, it gives CASSFSRTNYD. The full CDR3 reads CASSFSRTNYDYTF. The variable domain in full, completed from reference TRBV7-9 and TRBJ1-2, reads DTGVSQNPRHKITKRGQNVTFRCDPISEHNRLYWYRQTLGQGPEFLTYFQNEAQLEKSRLLSDRFSAERPKGSFSTLEIQRTEQGDSAMYLCASSFSRTNYDYTFGSGTRLTVV.

At least ten counts were recorded for this clone. CDR3 residues: CAWGWGRTDTQYF. The covered CDR3 bases are TGTGCCTGGGGTTGGGGCCGCACAGATACG. J is TRBJ2-3 and V is TRBV30; TRBD1 is a possible D gene (5 bases). The sequence runs out 3 residues before the end of the CDR3; the remainder is reconstructed from the germline J gene. This CDR3 comprises 13 residues. V dropped 5 bases and J dropped 1 base, with 10 bases sitting between them. Germline lookup yields CDR1 GTSNPN and CDR2 SVGIG (reference sequence).